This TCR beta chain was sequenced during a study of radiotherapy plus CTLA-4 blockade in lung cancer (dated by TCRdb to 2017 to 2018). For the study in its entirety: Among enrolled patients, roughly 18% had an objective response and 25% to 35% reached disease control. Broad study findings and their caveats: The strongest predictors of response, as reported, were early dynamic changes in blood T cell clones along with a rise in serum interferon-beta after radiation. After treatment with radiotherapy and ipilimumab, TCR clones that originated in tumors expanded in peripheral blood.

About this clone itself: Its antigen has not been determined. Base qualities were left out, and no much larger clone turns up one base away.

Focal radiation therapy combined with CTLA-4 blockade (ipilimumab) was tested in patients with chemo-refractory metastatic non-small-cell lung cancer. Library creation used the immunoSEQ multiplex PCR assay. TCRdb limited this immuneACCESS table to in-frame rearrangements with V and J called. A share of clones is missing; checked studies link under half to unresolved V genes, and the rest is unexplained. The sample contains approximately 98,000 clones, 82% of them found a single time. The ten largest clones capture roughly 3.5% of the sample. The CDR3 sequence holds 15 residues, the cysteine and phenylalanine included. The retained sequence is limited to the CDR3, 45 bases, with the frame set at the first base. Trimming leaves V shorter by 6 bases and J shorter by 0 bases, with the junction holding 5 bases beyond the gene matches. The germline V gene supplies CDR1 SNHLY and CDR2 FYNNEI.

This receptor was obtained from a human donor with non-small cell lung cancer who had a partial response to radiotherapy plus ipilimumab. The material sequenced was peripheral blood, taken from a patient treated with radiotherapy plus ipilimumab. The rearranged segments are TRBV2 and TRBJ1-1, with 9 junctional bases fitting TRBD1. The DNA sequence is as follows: TGTGCCAGCAGCGGGGGACAGGGATTGAACACTGAAGCTTTCTTT. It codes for CASSGGQGLNTEAFF.